This T cell receptor (beta chain) was observed in a study of T-cell memory formation after mild COVID-19. TCRdb processed the 5' RACE reads anew with MiXCR; each CDR3 protein has one entry. Of approximately 350,000 distinct CDR3 sequences listed, roughly 14% were seen once; the top ten hold around 21%. This clonotype showed up just a few times. The trim removed 0 bases at V and 6 bases at J, leaving 10 bases unmatched. CDR3 size: 16 residues. Germline V gene lookup returns CDR1 SGHAT and CDR2 FQNNGV. V and J are TRBV11-2 and TRBJ1-2, with 7 bases fitting TRBD1. Sequenced: PBMCs or a T cell subset sorted from them (not recorded which). This TCR was sampled from a man aged 18 to 30 who had mild COVID-19 (a few samples of this study predate the infection). Cell type and time point are not known. In DNA, the CDR3 is TGTGCCAGCAGCTTAGATCATGGAGGAGGGGGCGATGGCTACACCTTC. Translation: CASSLDHGGGGDGYTF.